This note documents a single T cell receptor (beta chain) sequence. What it recognizes is unknown. Some clones are missing from TCRdb's copy, which holds only in-frame ones; the method was immunoSEQ multiplex PCR. The sample contains about 120,000 clones, approximately 87% of which appear only once. Separate from the roughly 700-subject first cohort was the approximately 120-subject validation cohort, to which the donors belonged. This record comes from a study of cytomegalovirus exposure and HLA in healthy donors. General study findings and limits: In vitro checks showed that a few CMV-associated chains really do target CMV antigens. Per published reports, the classifier diagnosed cytomegalovirus status with high specificity and sensitivity.

V lost 3 bases, J lost 9 bases, and 12 bases lay in between. The V gene's germline CDR1 is KGHSH and CDR2 LQKENI. The CDR3 runs to 13 residues. Material for sequencing was PBMCs. The rearrangement links TRBV18 to TRBJ2-1; a possible D gene is TRBD2 (7 bases). The sequence was obtained from a woman under 30 in good health and CMV-seropositive. The CDR3 DNA sequence: TGTGCCAGCTCACCGAGGGAGGGGGGTGAGCAGTTCTTC. This encodes CASSPREGGEQFF.